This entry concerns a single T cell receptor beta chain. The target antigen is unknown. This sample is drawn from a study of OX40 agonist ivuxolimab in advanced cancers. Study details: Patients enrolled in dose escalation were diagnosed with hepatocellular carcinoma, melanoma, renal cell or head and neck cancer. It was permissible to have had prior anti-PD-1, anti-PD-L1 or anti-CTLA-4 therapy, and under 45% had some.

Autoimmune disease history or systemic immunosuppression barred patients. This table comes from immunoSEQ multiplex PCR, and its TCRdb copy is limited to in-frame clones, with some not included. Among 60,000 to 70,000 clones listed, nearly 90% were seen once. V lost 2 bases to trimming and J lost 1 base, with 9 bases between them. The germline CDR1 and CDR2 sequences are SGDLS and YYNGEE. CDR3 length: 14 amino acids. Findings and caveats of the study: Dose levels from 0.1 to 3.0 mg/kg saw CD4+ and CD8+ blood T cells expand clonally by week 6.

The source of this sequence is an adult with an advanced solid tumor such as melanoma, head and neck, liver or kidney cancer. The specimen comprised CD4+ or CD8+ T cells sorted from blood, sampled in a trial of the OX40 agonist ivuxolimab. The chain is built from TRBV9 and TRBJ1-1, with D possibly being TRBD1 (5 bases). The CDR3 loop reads CASSVGQENTEAFF. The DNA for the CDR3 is TGTGCCAGCAGCGTGGGGCAGGAGAACACTGAAGCTTTCTTT.